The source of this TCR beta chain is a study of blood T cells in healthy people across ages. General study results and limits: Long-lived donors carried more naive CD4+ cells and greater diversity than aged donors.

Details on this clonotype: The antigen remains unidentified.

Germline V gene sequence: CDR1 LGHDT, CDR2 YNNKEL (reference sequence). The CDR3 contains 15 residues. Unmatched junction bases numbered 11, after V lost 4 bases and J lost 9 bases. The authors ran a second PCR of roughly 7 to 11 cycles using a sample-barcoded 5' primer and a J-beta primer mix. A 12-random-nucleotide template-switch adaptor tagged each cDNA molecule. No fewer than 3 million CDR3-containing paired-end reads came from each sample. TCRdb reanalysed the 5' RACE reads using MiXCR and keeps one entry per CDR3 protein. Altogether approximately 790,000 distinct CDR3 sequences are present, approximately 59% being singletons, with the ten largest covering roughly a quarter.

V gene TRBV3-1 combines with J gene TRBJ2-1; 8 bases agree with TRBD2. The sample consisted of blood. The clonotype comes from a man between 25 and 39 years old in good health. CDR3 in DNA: TGTGCCAGCAGCCCCCGGGACGCCGGGAGGGGTGAGCAGTTCTTC. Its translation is CASSPRDAGRGEQFF.